The sample holds many counts of the clone carrying this TCR beta chain. Its antigen is not known. The sample originates from a study of CD8 T cells in ankylosing spondylitis. Study-wide points: Seemingly characteristic of ankylosing spondylitis blood was a TCR beta motif consisting of roughly 8 highly homologous variants.

The CDR3 sequence is 12 residues long. Trimming took 5 bases from V and 14 from J, leaving 13 bases between them. Germline V gene sequence: CDR1 MDHEN, CDR2 SYDVKM. TCRdb itself ran the 5' RACE reads through MiXCR, one entry per CDR3 protein. The table records over 75,000 distinct CDR3 sequences, about 9% of them present only once. The sequencing sample was made of blood, either unsorted or a sorted T cell fraction (not recorded which). This sequence joins TRBV28 and TRBJ1-6; maybe TRBD1 (6 bases). The source of this sequence is a male donor with ankylosing spondylitis or in good health (not recorded which). CDR3 bases: TGTGCCAGCAGTCTAACTCGACAGGCCCTCCACTTT. This gives the protein CASSLTRQALHF. Complete variable domain (other parts from reference TRBV28 and TRBJ1-6): DVKVTQSSRYLVKRTGEKVFLECVQDMDHENMFWYRQDPGLGLRLIYFSYDVKMKEKGDIPEGYSVSREKKERFSLILESASTNQTSMYLCASSLTRQALHFGNGTRLTVT.